The entry below describes one T cell receptor (beta chain). Its antigen is not identified. One junction end does not reproduce the germline sequence, and a read error may be involved. This specimen comes from a study of blood T cells in healthy people across ages. CDR1 is LGHNA, CDR2 YNFKEQ, per germline. This CDR3 is built from 11 residues. Study-wide findings and caveats: Expanded clonotype shifts may have been confounded, as the donors had an unknown CMV status.

The authors ran a second PCR of 7 to 11 cycles using a sample-barcoded 5' primer and a J-beta primer mix. TCRdb fed the 5' RACE reads into MiXCR, producing one record per CDR3 protein. The top ten clones hold roughly 3.1% of a sample with approximately 780,000 distinct CDR3 sequences, around a quarter of them seen once. These sequences were also reported in another study, on T cells of mothers and their children. That source reports: Sequencing got over 9 million TCR beta CDR3 reads from each mother and about 3.1 million from each child.

The chain links TRBV4-2 to TRBJ2-4; D not certain. The sequenced material came from blood. This clonotype was sampled from a boy aged 5-17 years in good health. As DNA, the CDR3 is TGTGCCAGCAAAGACCGGGCCACCATTCTTTTC. Its protein product is CASKDRATILF.